A selection of T cell receptor beta chains follows, all from one sample in a study of cytomegalovirus exposure and HLA in healthy donors. The table came from immunoSEQ multiplex PCR; TCRdb's copy has only in-frame clones and leaves some out. This table holds fewer than 300,000 clones, roughly 88% found once. Material for sequencing was PBMCs. These receptor sequences come from a man aged 40-49 years in good health and CMV-seropositive. Both conserved end residues are part of each CDR3. Fields, in order: CDR3 protein, CDR3 DNA, J gene, D gene, V gene, clone size. D genes are given only for firm matches. Rows may omit the clone size; those that give it use once, few, many or a size class.

CDR3aa: CASSLGQGNSPLHF
CDR3nt: TGCGCCAGCAGCTTGGGACAGGGGAATTCACCCCTCCACTTT
j_gene: TRBJ1-6
d_gene: TRBD1
v_gene: TRBV5-1
abundance: .

CDR3aa: CASSTGGPSYEQYF
CDR3nt: TGTGCCAGCAGCACGGGGGGCCCATCCTACGAGCAGTACTTC
j_gene: TRBJ2-7
d_gene: .
v_gene: TRBV28
abundance: .

CDR3aa: CASSPNRAGVSNQPQHF
CDR3nt: TGTGCCAGTAGTCCAAACAGGGCCGGGGTGAGCAATCAGCCCCAGCATTTT
j_gene: TRBJ1-5
d_gene: .
v_gene: TRBV19
abundance: .

CDR3aa: CASSDPRTGVPDTQYF
CDR3nt: TGTGCCAGCAGTGACCCCCGGACAGGGGTTCCAGATACGCAGTATTTT
j_gene: TRBJ2-3
d_gene: TRBD1
v_gene: TRBV2
abundance: .

CDR3aa: CAWSVLGLTYEQYF
CDR3nt: TGTGCCTGGAGTGTACTGGGGCTTACCTACGAGCAGTACTTC
j_gene: TRBJ2-7
d_gene: .
v_gene: TRBV30
abundance: once

CDR3aa: CASSKDPRDSEQFF
CDR3nt: TGCGCCAGCAGCAAGGACCCGAGGGACAGTGAGCAGTTCTTC
j_gene: TRBJ2-1
d_gene: TRBD1
v_gene: TRBV5-1
abundance: .

CDR3aa: CASSQLAGLAKNIQYF
CDR3nt: TGTGCCAGCAGCCAACTAGCGGGTCTAGCCAAAAACATTCAGTACTTC
j_gene: TRBJ2-4
d_gene: TRBD2
v_gene: TRBV7-9
abundance: .

CDR3aa: CASSQVAVAGGFEQFF
CDR3nt: TGCGCCAGCAGCCAAGTCGCGGTAGCGGGAGGGTTTGAGCAGTTCTTC
j_gene: TRBJ2-1
d_gene: TRBD2
v_gene: TRBV4-3
abundance: .

CDR3aa: CASSLRRDWTSYEQYF
CDR3nt: TGTGCCAGCAGCTTACGCCGGGACTGGACTTCCTACGAGCAGTACTTC
j_gene: TRBJ2-7
d_gene: .
v_gene: TRBV11-2
abundance: .

CDR3aa: CASSAIDRAGYTF
CDR3nt: TGTGCCAGCAGCGCAATTGACAGGGCTGGCTACACCTTC
j_gene: TRBJ1-2
d_gene: TRBD1
v_gene: TRBV7-8
abundance: once

CDR3aa: CASSTGLAGDNEQFF
CDR3nt: TGCGCCAGCAGCACTGGACTAGCGGGAGATAATGAGCAGTTCTTC
j_gene: TRBJ2-1
d_gene: TRBD2
v_gene: TRBV5-1
abundance: .

CDR3aa: CASSLVAGGNEQFF
CDR3nt: TGTGCCAGCAGCTTAGTGGCGGGGGGGAATGAGCAGTTCTTC
j_gene: TRBJ2-1
d_gene: TRBD2
v_gene: TRBV7-9
abundance: .

CDR3aa: CASSLRQGGAFQETQYF
CDR3nt: TGTGCCAGCAGTTTACGACAGGGTGGAGCATTTCAAGAGACCCAGTACTTC
j_gene: TRBJ2-5
d_gene: TRBD1
v_gene: TRBV28
abundance: .

CDR3aa: CSSSLAGEGSQPQHF
CDR3nt: TGTTCCAGCAGCTTAGCCGGGGAGGGCAGTCAGCCCCAGCATTTT
j_gene: TRBJ1-5
d_gene: .
v_gene: TRBV7-9
abundance: .

CDR3aa: CATTGEGGPAEQYF
CDR3nt: TGTGCCACCACCGGAGAGGGTGGGCCCGCCGAGCAGTACTTC
j_gene: TRBJ2-7
d_gene: .
v_gene: TRBV10-3
abundance: .

CDR3aa: CSSSLSGGEQYF
CDR3nt: TGTTCCAGCAGCTTAAGCGGCGGCGAGCAGTACTTC
j_gene: TRBJ2-7
d_gene: .
v_gene: TRBV7-9
abundance: .

CDR3aa: CAISGAPANTEAFF
CDR3nt: TGTGCCATCAGTGGGGCCCCAGCAAACACTGAAGCTTTCTTT
j_gene: TRBJ1-1
d_gene: .
v_gene: TRBV10-3
abundance: .

CDR3aa: CASSGAPGYGYTF
CDR3nt: TGTGCCAGCAGTGGAGCTCCAGGATATGGCTACACCTTC
j_gene: TRBJ1-2
d_gene: .
v_gene: TRBV25-1
abundance: .

CDR3aa: CASSLGGSDEQFF
CDR3nt: TGTGCCAGCAGTTTAGGCGGTTCGGATGAGCAGTTCTTC
j_gene: TRBJ2-1
d_gene: .
v_gene: TRBV28
abundance: .

CDR3aa: CAREVGPSYEQYF
CDR3nt: TGTGCCCGAGAAGTTGGGCCGTCCTACGAGCAGTACTTC
j_gene: TRBJ2-7
d_gene: .
v_gene: TRBV5-3
abundance: .

CDR3aa: CASTLFPQGAGQPQHF
CDR3nt: TGTGCCAGCACCCTCTTCCCCCAGGGGGCAGGGCAGCCCCAGCATTTT
j_gene: TRBJ1-5
d_gene: TRBD1
v_gene: TRBV2
abundance: .

CDR3aa: CASSLSLALNNEQFF
CDR3nt: TGTGCCAGCAGTTTATCGCTAGCTTTAAACAATGAGCAGTTCTTC
j_gene: TRBJ2-1
d_gene: .
v_gene: TRBV28
abundance: once

CDR3aa: CASSLGASSYEQYF
CDR3nt: TGTGCCAGCAGCTTAGGGGCCTCCTCCTACGAGCAGTACTTC
j_gene: TRBJ2-7
d_gene: .
v_gene: TRBV7-9
abundance: .

CDR3aa: CASSEGTGMGGEQFF
CDR3nt: TGCGCCAGCAGCGAAGGGACAGGGATGGGAGGTGAGCAGTTCTTC
j_gene: TRBJ2-1
d_gene: TRBD1
v_gene: TRBV5-1
abundance: .

CDR3aa: CASTSPRDIFYEQYF
CDR3nt: TGTGCCAGCACCTCTCCCCGGGACATCTTCTACGAGCAGTACTTC
j_gene: TRBJ2-7
d_gene: .
v_gene: TRBV27
abundance: .

CDR3aa: CASSLRWRAEAFF
CDR3nt: TGTGCCAGCAGTTTACGGTGGAGGGCTGAAGCTTTCTTT
j_gene: TRBJ1-1
d_gene: .
v_gene: TRBV27
abundance: .

CDR3aa: CASSGRVPDPHF
CDR3nt: TGTGCCAGCAGTGGCCGGGTCCCCGATCCACATTTT
j_gene: TRBJ2-3
d_gene: .
v_gene: TRBV28
abundance: .

CDR3aa: CASSPSTTGELFF
CDR3nt: TGCGCCAGCAGCCCCTCTACCACCGGGGAGCTGTTTTTT
j_gene: TRBJ2-2
d_gene: .
v_gene: TRBV5-1
abundance: .

CDR3aa: CASRDRAGNTIYF
CDR3nt: TGTGCCAGCCGTGACAGGGCCGGAAACACCATATATTTT
j_gene: TRBJ1-3
d_gene: TRBD1
v_gene: TRBV6-6
abundance: .

CDR3aa: CASARDYSYEQYF
CDR3nt: TGCGCCAGCGCCCGGGACTACTCCTACGAGCAGTACTTC
j_gene: TRBJ2-7
d_gene: TRBD2
v_gene: TRBV5-1
abundance: .

CDR3aa: CASSLAAVSSYEQYF
CDR3nt: TGTGCCAGCAGCTTAGCTGCGGTGAGCTCCTACGAGCAGTACTTC
j_gene: TRBJ2-7
d_gene: .
v_gene: TRBV7-2
abundance: .

CDR3aa: CASSEEAGETQYF
CDR3nt: TGTGCCAGCAGTGAAGAAGCGGGAGAGACCCAGTACTTC
j_gene: TRBJ2-5
d_gene: .
v_gene: TRBV2
abundance: once

CDR3aa: CASSSLSGSQTGELFF
CDR3nt: TGTGCCAGCAGCTCCCTTAGCGGGAGTCAGACCGGGGAGCTGTTTTTT
j_gene: TRBJ2-2
d_gene: TRBD2
v_gene: TRBV7-2
abundance: once

CDR3aa: CASSLGSTGVDLETQYF
CDR3nt: TGCGCCAGCAGCCTGGGCTCGACAGGGGTTGACTTGGAGACCCAGTACTTC
j_gene: TRBJ2-5
d_gene: TRBD1
v_gene: TRBV5-1
abundance: .

CDR3aa: CASSHPDRGGTEAFF
CDR3nt: TGCGCCAGCAGCCACCCGGACAGGGGAGGGACTGAAGCTTTCTTT
j_gene: TRBJ1-1
d_gene: TRBD1
v_gene: TRBV4-3
abundance: .

CDR3aa: CASSPLENTGELFF
CDR3nt: TGTGCCAGCTCACCGTTAGAGAACACCGGGGAGCTGTTTTTT
j_gene: TRBJ2-2
d_gene: .
v_gene: TRBV18
abundance: .

CDR3aa: CASSPGASGSGNNEQFF
CDR3nt: TGTGCCAGCAGCCCTGGGGCTAGCGGGAGTGGGAACAATGAGCAGTTCTTC
j_gene: TRBJ2-1
d_gene: TRBD2
v_gene: TRBV5-4
abundance: .

CDR3aa: CASSLKSAGAYEQYF
CDR3nt: TGTGCCAGCAGCTTAAAATCAGCGGGAGCCTACGAGCAGTACTTC
j_gene: TRBJ2-7
d_gene: TRBD2
v_gene: TRBV7-6
abundance: .

CDR3aa: CASSGDRVTEAFF
CDR3nt: TGTGCCAGCAGCGGGGACAGGGTAACTGAAGCTTTCTTT
j_gene: TRBJ1-1
d_gene: TRBD1
v_gene: TRBV6-1
abundance: .

CDR3aa: CASSPPGQGYEQYF
CDR3nt: TGTGCCAGCAGTCCCCCCGGACAGGGATACGAGCAGTACTTC
j_gene: TRBJ2-7
d_gene: TRBD1
v_gene: TRBV2
abundance: once

CDR3aa: CASSFGWGREQYF
CDR3nt: TGTGCCAGCAGTTTTGGATGGGGGCGCGAGCAGTACTTC
j_gene: TRBJ2-7
d_gene: .
v_gene: TRBV28
abundance: .

CDR3aa: CASSDRGRTDTQYF
CDR3nt: TGCGCCAGCAGTGACAGGGGGCGGACAGATACGCAGTATTTT
j_gene: TRBJ2-3
d_gene: TRBD1
v_gene: TRBV5-1
abundance: .

CDR3aa: CASSVGLAGGTDTQYF
CDR3nt: TGTGCCAGCAGCGTCGGACTAGCGGGCGGCACAGATACGCAGTATTTT
j_gene: TRBJ2-3
d_gene: TRBD2
v_gene: TRBV7-9
abundance: .

CDR3aa: CASEGRGYGYTF
CDR3nt: TGTGCCAGCGAAGGACGGGGATATGGCTACACCTTC
j_gene: TRBJ1-2
d_gene: .
v_gene: TRBV25-1
abundance: .

CDR3aa: CASSSDRAYNEQFF
CDR3nt: TGTGCCAGCAGTTCGGACAGGGCCTACAATGAGCAGTTCTTC
j_gene: TRBJ2-1
d_gene: TRBD1
v_gene: TRBV27
abundance: .

CDR3aa: CASSLGAAGRTDTQYF
CDR3nt: TGTGCCAGCAGCTTAGGGGCGGCAGGGCGGACAGATACGCAGTATTTT
j_gene: TRBJ2-3
d_gene: .
v_gene: TRBV7-3
abundance: once

CDR3aa: CASSLRPSGDTGELFF
CDR3nt: TGTGCCAGCAGCTTACGCCCTAGCGGTGACACCGGGGAGCTGTTTTTT
j_gene: TRBJ2-2
d_gene: TRBD2
v_gene: TRBV7-3
abundance: .

CDR3aa: CASSSRDKLNQPQHF
CDR3nt: TGTGCCAGCAGTTCCCGGGACAAGCTCAATCAGCCCCAGCATTTT
j_gene: TRBJ1-5
d_gene: .
v_gene: TRBV27
abundance: .

CDR3aa: CASSPSIQEGSNEQFF
CDR3nt: TGTGCCAGCTCACCAAGCATCCAGGAGGGGAGTAATGAGCAGTTCTTC
j_gene: TRBJ2-1
d_gene: .
v_gene: TRBV18
abundance: .

CDR3aa: CASSRTGRNEQFF
CDR3nt: TGTGCCAGCAGTCGGACAGGCAGAAATGAGCAGTTCTTC
j_gene: TRBJ2-1
d_gene: TRBD1
v_gene: TRBV28
abundance: .

CDR3aa: CASSVGREAQGGTNTEAFF
CDR3nt: TGTGCCAGCAGCGTAGGTAGAGAGGCCCAAGGGGGAACGAACACTGAAGCTTTCTTT
j_gene: TRBJ1-1
d_gene: .
v_gene: TRBV9
abundance: .

CDR3aa: CASRPTGVDGYTF
CDR3nt: TGTGCCAGCAGACCTACAGGGGTCGACGGCTACACCTTC
j_gene: TRBJ1-2
d_gene: TRBD1
v_gene: TRBV28
abundance: .

CDR3aa: CASSLPGTGVSYEQYF
CDR3nt: TGCGCCAGCAGCCTACCCGGGACAGGGGTTTCCTACGAGCAGTACTTC
j_gene: TRBJ2-7
d_gene: TRBD1
v_gene: TRBV5-1
abundance: .

CDR3aa: CASSLADQRDNEQYF
CDR3nt: TGTGCCAGCAGCTTAGCGGACCAGCGGGACAACGAGCAGTACTTC
j_gene: TRBJ2-7
d_gene: .
v_gene: TRBV7-2
abundance: .

CDR3aa: CASSFSANYGYTF
CDR3nt: TGCGCCAGCAGCTTCAGTGCTAACTATGGCTACACCTTC
j_gene: TRBJ1-2
d_gene: .
v_gene: TRBV5-1
abundance: .